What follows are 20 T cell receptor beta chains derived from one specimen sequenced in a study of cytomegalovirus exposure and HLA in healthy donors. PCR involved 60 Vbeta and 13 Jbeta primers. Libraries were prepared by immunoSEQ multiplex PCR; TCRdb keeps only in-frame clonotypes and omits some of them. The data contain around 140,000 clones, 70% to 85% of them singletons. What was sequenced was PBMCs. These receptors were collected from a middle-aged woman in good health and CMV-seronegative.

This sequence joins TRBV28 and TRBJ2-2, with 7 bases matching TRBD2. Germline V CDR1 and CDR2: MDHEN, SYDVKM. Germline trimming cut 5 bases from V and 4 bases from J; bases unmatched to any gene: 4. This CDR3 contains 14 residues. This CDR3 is CASSGTGGTGELFF. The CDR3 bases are TGTGCCAGCAGTGGAACGGGGGGCACCGGGGAGCTGTTTTTT.

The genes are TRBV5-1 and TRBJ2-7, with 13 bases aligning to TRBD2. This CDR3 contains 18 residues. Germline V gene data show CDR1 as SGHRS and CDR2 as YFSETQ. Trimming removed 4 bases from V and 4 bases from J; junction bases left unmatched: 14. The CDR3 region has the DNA TGCGCCAGCAGCCCAGGACACGGGGGACTAGCGGGATCGTACGAGCAGTACTTC. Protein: CASSPGHGGLAGSYEQYF.

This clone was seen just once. The chain's CDR3 is CASSLTLLDTQYF. CDR3 nucleotide sequence: TGTGCCAGCAGTTTAACTTTATTGGATACGCAGTATTTT. The rearrangement links TRBV27 to TRBJ2-3; D not certain. CDR1 MNHEY and CDR2 SMNVEV come from the germline V gene (reference sequence). The CDR3 runs 13 residues. The V end lost 2 bases, the J end lost 6 bases, and 9 bases lay between the germline ends.

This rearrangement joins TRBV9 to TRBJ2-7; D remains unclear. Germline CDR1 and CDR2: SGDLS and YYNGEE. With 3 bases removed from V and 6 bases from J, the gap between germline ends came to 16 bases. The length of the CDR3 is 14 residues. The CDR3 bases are TGTGCCAGCAGCGCGGAAGGTGTATCGGGCGAGCAGTACTTC. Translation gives CASSAEGVSGEQYF. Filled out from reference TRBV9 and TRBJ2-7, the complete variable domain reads DSGVTQTPKHLITATGQRVTLRCSPRSGDLSVYWYQQSLDQGLQFLIQYYNGEERAKGNILERFSAQQFPDLHSELNLSSLELGDSALYFCASSAEGVSGEQYFGPGTRLTVT.

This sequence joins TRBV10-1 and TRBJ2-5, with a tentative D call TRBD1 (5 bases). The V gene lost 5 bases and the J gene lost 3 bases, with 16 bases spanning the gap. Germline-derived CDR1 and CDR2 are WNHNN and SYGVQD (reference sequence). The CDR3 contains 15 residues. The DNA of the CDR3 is TGCGCCAGCAGTCGATATCAGGGCCAAGAAGAGACCCAGTACTTC. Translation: CASSRYQGQEETQYF.

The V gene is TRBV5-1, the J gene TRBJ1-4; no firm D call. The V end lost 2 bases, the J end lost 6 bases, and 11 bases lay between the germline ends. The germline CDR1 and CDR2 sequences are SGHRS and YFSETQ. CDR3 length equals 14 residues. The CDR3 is CASSFGGEDEKLFF. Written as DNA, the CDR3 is TGCGCCAGCAGCTTCGGAGGAGAGGATGAAAAACTGTTTTTT.

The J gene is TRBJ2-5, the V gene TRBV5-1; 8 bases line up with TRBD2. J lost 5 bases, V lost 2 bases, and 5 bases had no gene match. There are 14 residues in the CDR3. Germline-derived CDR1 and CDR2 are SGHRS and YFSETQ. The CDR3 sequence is CASSFYGGEETQYF. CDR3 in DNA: TGCGCCAGCAGCTTCTACGGGGGGGAGGAGACCCAGTACTTC.

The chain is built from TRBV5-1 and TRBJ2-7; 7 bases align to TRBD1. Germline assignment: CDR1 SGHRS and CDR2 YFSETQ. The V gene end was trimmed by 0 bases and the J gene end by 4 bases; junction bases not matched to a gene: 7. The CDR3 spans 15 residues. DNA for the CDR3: TGCGCCAGCAGCTTGGCGGGACAGAAAAAGTACGAGCAGTACTTC. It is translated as CASSLAGQKKYEQYF.

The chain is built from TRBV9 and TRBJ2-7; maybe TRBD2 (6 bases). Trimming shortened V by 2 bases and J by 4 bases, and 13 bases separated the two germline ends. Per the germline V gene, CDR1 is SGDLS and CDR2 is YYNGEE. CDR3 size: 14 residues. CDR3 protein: CASSVVAEGYEQYF. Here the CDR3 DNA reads TGTGCCAGCAGCGTCGTAGCGGAGGGGTACGAGCAGTACTTC. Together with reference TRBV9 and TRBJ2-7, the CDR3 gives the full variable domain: DSGVTQTPKHLITATGQRVTLRCSPRSGDLSVYWYQQSLDQGLQFLIQYYNGEERAKGNILERFSAQQFPDLHSELNLSSLELGDSALYFCASSVVAEGYEQYFGPGTRLTVT.

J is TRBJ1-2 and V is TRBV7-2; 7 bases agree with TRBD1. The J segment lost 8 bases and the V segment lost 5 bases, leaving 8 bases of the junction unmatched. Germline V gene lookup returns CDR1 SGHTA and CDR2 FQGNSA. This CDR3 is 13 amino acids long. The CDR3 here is CASSKITGDGYTF. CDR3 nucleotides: TGTGCCAGCAGCAAGATTACAGGGGACGGCTACACCTTC.

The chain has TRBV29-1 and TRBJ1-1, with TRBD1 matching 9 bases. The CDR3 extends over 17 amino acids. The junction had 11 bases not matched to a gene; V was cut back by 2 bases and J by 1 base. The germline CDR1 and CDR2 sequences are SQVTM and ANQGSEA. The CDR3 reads CSVERISDRGGNTEAFF. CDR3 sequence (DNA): TGCAGCGTTGAAAGGATTTCCGACAGGGGGGGGAACACTGAAGCTTTCTTT.

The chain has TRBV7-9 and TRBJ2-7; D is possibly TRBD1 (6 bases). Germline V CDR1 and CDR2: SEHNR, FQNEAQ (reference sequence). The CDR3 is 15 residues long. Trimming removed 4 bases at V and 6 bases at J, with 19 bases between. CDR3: CASSSRQAGLSEQYF. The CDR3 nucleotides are TGTGCCAGCAGCTCCCGACAGGCCGGGTTGAGCGAGCAGTACTTC.

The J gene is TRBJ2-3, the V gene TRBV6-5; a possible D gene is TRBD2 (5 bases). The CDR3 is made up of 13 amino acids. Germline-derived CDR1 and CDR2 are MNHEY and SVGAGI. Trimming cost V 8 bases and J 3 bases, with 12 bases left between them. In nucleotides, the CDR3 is TGTGCCAGCGCGACGGGGAGAACAGATACGCAGTATTTT. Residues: CASATGRTDTQYF.

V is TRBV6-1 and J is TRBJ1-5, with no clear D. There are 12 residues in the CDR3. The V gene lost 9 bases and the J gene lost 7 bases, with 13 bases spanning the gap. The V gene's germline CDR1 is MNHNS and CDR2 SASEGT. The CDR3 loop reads CASFGGGQPQHF. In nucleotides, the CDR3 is TGTGCCAGTTTCGGTGGCGGGCAGCCCCAGCATTTT.

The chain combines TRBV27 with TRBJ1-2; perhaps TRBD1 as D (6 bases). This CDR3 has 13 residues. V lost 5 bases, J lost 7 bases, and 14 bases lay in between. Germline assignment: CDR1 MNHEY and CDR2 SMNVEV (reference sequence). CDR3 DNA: TGTGCCAGCAGTCAGACAGGATCCATTGGCTACACCTTC. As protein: CASSQTGSIGYTF.

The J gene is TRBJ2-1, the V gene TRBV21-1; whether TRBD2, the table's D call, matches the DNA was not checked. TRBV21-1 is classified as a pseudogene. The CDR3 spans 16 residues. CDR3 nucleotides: TGTGCCAGCACACCGGCGGGGAGGGCAGCCTACAATGAGCAGTTCTTC. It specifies CASTPAGRAAYNEQFF.

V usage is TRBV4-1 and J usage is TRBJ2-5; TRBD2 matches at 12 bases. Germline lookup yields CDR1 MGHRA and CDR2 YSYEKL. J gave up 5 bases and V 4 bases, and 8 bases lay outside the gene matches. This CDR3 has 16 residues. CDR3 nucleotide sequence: TGCGCCAGCAGCCTCCGACTAGCGGGGGTTGGGGAGACCCAGTACTTC. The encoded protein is CASSLRLAGVGETQYF.

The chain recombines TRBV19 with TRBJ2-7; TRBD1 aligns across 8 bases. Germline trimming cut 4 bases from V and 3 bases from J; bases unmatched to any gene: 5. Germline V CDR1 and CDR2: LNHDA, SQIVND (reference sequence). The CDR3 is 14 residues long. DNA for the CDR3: TGTGCCAGTAGTAGGGGACAGGCCCTCTACGAGCAGTACTTC. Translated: CASSRGQALYEQYF.

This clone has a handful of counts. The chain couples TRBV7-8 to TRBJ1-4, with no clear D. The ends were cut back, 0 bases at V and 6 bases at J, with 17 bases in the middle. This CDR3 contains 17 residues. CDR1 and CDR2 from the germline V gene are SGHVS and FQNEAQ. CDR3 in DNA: TGTGCCAGCAGCTTAGCGTCGTGGGCATCCGCTGATGAAAAACTGTTTTTT. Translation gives CASSLASWASADEKLFF.

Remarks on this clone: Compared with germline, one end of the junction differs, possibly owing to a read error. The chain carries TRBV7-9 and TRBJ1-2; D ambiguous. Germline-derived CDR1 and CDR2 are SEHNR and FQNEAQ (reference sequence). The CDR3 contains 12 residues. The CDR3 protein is CSSSLTLYGYTF. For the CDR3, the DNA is TGTTCCAGCAGCCTAACCTTATATGGCTACACCTTC.